The entry below gives a single T cell receptor beta chain sequence along with its context. Its antigen remains unidentified. Qualities for individual bases were not recorded, and no much larger clone is one base off. CDR1 SQVTM and CDR2 ANQGSEA are derived from the germline V gene. V loses 4 bases at its end and J loses 5 bases; junction bases beyond the gene matches: 4. The cysteine opens and the phenylalanine closes a CDR3 of 13 amino acids. The CDR3 DNA has 39 bases and is translated from base 1. The sample is drawn from a study of blood T cell repertoires in COVID-19 (TCRdb year 2020). Regarding the complete study: Samples covering the acute and convalescent phases of COVID-19 were provided by collaborators in the United States, Italy and Spain. Subjects who had been exposed to COVID-19, were actively infected with it, or had recovered from it provided the deeply sampled blood TCRbeta repertoires that made up the dataset. The samples were drawn from the first 160 participants of the ongoing ImmuneRACE study and from 1,254 subjects provided by 6 global collaborators. Sample metadata almost always included a de-identified subject ID, COVID-19 status, age in years and sex. A freely available public database, intended as a resource for researchers studying the immune response to SARS-CoV-2, is where the repertoires were released. The prospective study material was composed of cDNA or gDNA derived from T cells, B-cell-depleted T cells, or PBMCs. Where HLA class I and class II types were available, the types were taken from metadata supplied by the sample provider, not from assay-based typing.

Results and caveats for the whole study, not just this receptor: How much clinical and demographic metadata was included differed by source and by participant, and the metadata was provided uncurated.

Participants in the prospective study were enrolled through a virtual design, were aged roughly 18 to 90 years, and lived in under 25 United States geographic areas. Cohort assignment in the prospective study relied on participant-reported clinical history from a screening survey and a study questionnaire. In the prospective study, mobile phlebotomists collected whole blood, serum and a nasopharyngeal or oropharyngeal swab from each participant. Over a roughly two-month period, participants in the prospective study had the option of providing additional blood draws and questionnaires. Prospective study blood samples were shipped either frozen or at room temperature before DNA extraction. The immunoSEQ Assay, a bias-controlled multiplex PCR, was used to amplify TCRbeta CDR3 regions from genomic DNA. Per the source publication's procedure: The number of nucleated cells in each sample was estimated from the amplification of reference gene primers within the assay. Sequence reads were collapsed and filtered to measure the absolute abundance of every unique TCRbeta CDR3 rearrangement. For each sample, productive Simpson clonality was calculated by taking the square root of Simpson's diversity index across productive rearrangements. Not all clones reach the TCRdb copy of this immuneACCESS table, which keeps in-frame sequences only. Checked studies attribute under half of the gap to unresolved V genes and leave the rest unexplained. V and J calls and clone size come straight from that table; D and trimming were deduced from the DNA. For this sample the table gives about 200,000 clones, of which just over 85% were detected only once. The ten largest clones represent 3.5% to 4% of the sample.

The receptor was isolated from a woman in her thirties or forties with acute COVID-19. The material sequenced was PBMCs or T cells enriched from blood (not recorded which). The chain is encoded by TRBV29-1 joined to TRBJ2-1; 8 bases in the junction line up with TRBD2. The CDR3 here reads CSVAAGGNNEQFF. In nucleotide form, the sequence is TGCAGCGTTGCGGCGGGAGGAAACAATGAGCAGTTCTTC.